These 14 T cell receptor beta chains were all obtained from the same sample, sequenced in a study of cytomegalovirus exposure and HLA in healthy donors. The method was immunoSEQ multiplex PCR; TCRdb's version includes in-frame clones alone and lacks a portion of them. The sample consists of under 200,000 clones, approximately 96% of them appearing once. Source material: PBMCs. These receptors all stem from a woman aged 18-30 years in good health and CMV-seronegative.

The chain carries TRBV2 and TRBJ2-5, with TRBD2 identical over 9 bases. The V gene's germline CDR1 is SNHLY and CDR2 FYNNEI. The CDR3 has 14 amino acids. Trimming at V came to 6 bases and at J to 5 bases, leaving 7 bases not matched to a gene. Here the CDR3 reads CASSESGGRETQYF. CDR3 in DNA: TGTGCCAGCAGCGAAAGCGGGGGGCGGGAGACCCAGTACTTC.

The chain uses TRBV7-9 and TRBJ1-3; 7 nucleotides agree with TRBD1. Trimming at V came to 5 bases and at J to 6 bases, leaving 10 bases not matched to a gene. Germline assignment: CDR1 SEHNR and CDR2 FQNEAQ (reference sequence). CDR3 length equals 15 residues. This chain's CDR3 is CASSPQTGTANTIYF. CDR3 in DNA: TGTGCCAGCAGCCCCCAGACAGGGACCGCAAACACCATATATTTT.

The chain is built from TRBV7-6 and TRBJ2-5, with 7 bases fitting TRBD2. V lost 5 bases and J lost 3; bases outside the gene matches: 18. The CDR3 runs to 18 residues. Looked up from germline, CDR1 is SGHVS and CDR2 is FNYEAQ. The CDR3 coding sequence is TGTGCCAGCAGCCCAGAGGAGGGCGACGGGGGGAGAAAAGAGACCCAGTACTTC. It translates to CASSPEEGDGGRKETQYF. Together with reference TRBV7-6 and TRBJ2-5, the CDR3 gives the full variable domain: GAGVSQSPRYKVTKRGQDVALRCDPISGHVSLYWYRQALGQGPEFLTYFNYEAQQDKSGLPNDRFSAERPEGSISTLTIQRTEQRDSAMYRCASSPEEGDGGRKETQYFGPGTRLLVL.

The rearrangement uses TRBV9 and TRBJ2-5; TRBD2 matches at 9 bases. The CDR3 has 17 amino acids. Looked up from germline, CDR1 is SGDLS and CDR2 is YYNGEE. Trimming cost V 3 bases and J 1 base; bases outside gene matches: 10. The CDR3 DNA follows: TGTGCCAGCAGCGCCTTTTGGGGCGGGGGGGTCCAAGAGACCCAGTACTTC. Translation gives CASSAFWGGGVQETQYF.

This clone was picked up a small number of times. The CDR3 sequence: CASILDSLTNEQFF. The CDR3 bases are TGTGCCAGCATCCTGGACTCACTTACGAATGAGCAGTTCTTC. The V and J genes are TRBV2 and TRBJ2-1, with D perhaps TRBD2 (5 bases). V lost 7 bases, J lost 7 bases, and 17 bases lay in between. The germline V gene encodes CDR1 SNHLY and CDR2 FYNNEI. CDR3 length: 14 residues.

V and J are TRBV27 and TRBJ1-3; D is ambiguous. Trimming left V 2 bases short and J 2 bases short, with 10 bases between. CDR1 MNHEY and CDR2 SMNVEV come from the germline V gene (reference sequence). The length of the CDR3 is 15 residues. The DNA of the CDR3 is TGTGCCAGCAGTTTAGGAGAGAGTCCTGGAAACACCATATATTTT. Its translation: CASSLGESPGNTIYF.

The V and J genes are TRBV30 and TRBJ1-4, with TRBD1 as a possible D gene (5 bases). V dropped 4 bases and J dropped 7 bases, with 16 bases sitting between them. Per germline, CDR1 GTSNPN and CDR2 SVGIG (reference sequence). The CDR3 has 14 residues. The CDR3 region has the DNA TGTGCCTGGAAACGGCGGGGGGGTACTGAAAAACTGTTTTTT. Translation: CAWKRRGGTEKLFF. Full variable domain (outside the CDR3, taken from reference TRBV30 and TRBJ1-4): SQTIHQWPATLVQPVGSPLSLECTVEGTSNPNLYWYRQAAGRGLQLLFYSVGIGQISSEVPQNLSASRPQDRQFILSSKKLLLSDSGFYLCAWKRRGGTEKLFFGSGTQLSVL.

This rearrangement joins TRBV29-1 to TRBJ2-7; TRBD1 matches 10 bases. From germline, CDR1 is SQVTM and CDR2 ANQGSEA. CDR3 length equals 14 residues. The V segment lost 7 bases and the J segment 4 bases; nucleotides outside the gene matches: 10. CDR3 sequence (DNA): TGCAGCGCCAGCCGGGGGACAGGGGTTTACGAGCAGTACTTC. Translation: CSASRGTGVYEQYF.

The chain recombines TRBV27 with TRBJ2-1; 8 bases agree with TRBD1. The CDR3 runs to 14 residues. Germline loops: CDR1 MNHEY, CDR2 SMNVEV (reference sequence). Losses at the gene ends were 4 bases for V and 1 base for J; bases not matched to a gene: 0. CDR3 nucleotide sequence: TGTGCCAGCAGTTGGGACAGGTCCTACAATGAGCAGTTCTTC. It is translated as CASSWDRSYNEQFF.

The chain couples TRBV9 to TRBJ2-2; TRBD1 matches 8 bases. The germline V gene has CDR1 SGDLS and CDR2 YYNGEE. V lost 3 bases to trimming and J lost 7 bases; unmatched junction nucleotides: 8. The CDR3 has 15 residues. The CDR3 region is CASSAGQGLVGELFF. The CDR3 nucleotides are TGTGCCAGCAGCGCCGGACAGGGCCTTGTCGGGGAGCTGTTTTTT.

This chain joins TRBV6-5 and TRBJ1-6, with D tentatively TRBD1 (5 bases). The V end lost 2 bases, the J end lost 7 bases, and 12 bases lay between the germline ends. In germline, CDR1 is MNHEY, CDR2 SVGAGI. There are 15 residues in the CDR3. CDR3 residues: CASSYRQSANSPLHF. CDR3 DNA: TGTGCCAGCAGTTACAGACAGTCCGCAAATTCACCCCTCCACTTT.

The J gene is TRBJ2-3, the V gene TRBV5-1; 8 bases align to TRBD1. From germline, CDR1 is SGHRS and CDR2 YFSETQ. CDR3 length: 14 amino acids. The V gene end was trimmed by 2 bases and the J gene end by 4 bases; junction bases not matched to a gene: 3. CDR3 sequence (DNA): TGCGCCAGCAGCTTAAACAGGGGGGCAGATACGCAGTATTTT. Translating it yields CASSLNRGADTQYF.

As to this clone: Other DNA sequences within the sample encode an identical CDR3. The rearrangement joins TRBV7-9 to TRBJ1-2; 7 bases line up with TRBD1. The CDR3 loop spans 13 amino acids. Germline V gives CDR1 SEHNR, CDR2 FQNEAQ (reference sequence). Unmatched junction bases numbered 0, after V lost 1 base and J lost 4 bases. The CDR3 spells CASSLGQGYGYTF. CDR3 nucleotides: TGTGCCAGCAGCTTAGGACAGGGCTATGGCTACACCTTC.

The V and J genes are TRBV6-1 and TRBJ2-5; 7 bases are shared with TRBD1. The CDR3 is 13 residues long. Germline V gene sequence: CDR1 MNHNS, CDR2 SASEGT. Trimming took 5 bases from V and 4 from J; bases not matched to a gene: 4. CDR3 protein: CASSTTGSETQYF. For the CDR3, the DNA is TGTGCCAGCAGTACGACAGGGTCAGAGACCCAGTACTTC.